The next 9 T cell receptor beta chains were all read from a single sample in a study of blood T cell repertoires in COVID-19. Generated by immunoSEQ multiplex PCR, the TCRdb table keeps only in-frame clones and is missing some. This sample has approximately 340,000 clones; roughly 86% occur once, and the top ten carry approximately 10%. The sequenced sample consisted of peripheral blood. The receptor source for this set is a man aged 30 to 39 with COVID-19, enrolled during active disease.

CDR3 nucleotide sequence: TGCGCCAGCAGCCAAGTCCCGGGACAGGCGGGAGAGACCCAGTACTTC. Protein sequence: CASSQVPGQAGETQYF. The chain links TRBV4-1 to TRBJ2-5; 8 bases fit TRBD1. Germline assignment: CDR1 MGHRA and CDR2 YSYEKL. The V segment lost 1 base and the J segment 4 bases; nucleotides outside the gene matches: 8. This CDR3 has 16 amino acids.

This chain joins TRBV10-3 and TRBJ2-7; D uncertain. Germline assignment: CDR1 ENHRY and CDR2 SYGVKD. The V and J ends lost 10 bases and 0 bases respectively, with 7 bases between them. The CDR3 covers 11 residues. DNA of the CDR3: TGTGCCACACAGACCTCCTACGAGCAGTACTTC. Residues: CATQTSYEQYF.

The chain joins TRBV10-3 to TRBJ2-1; tentatively, D is TRBD2 (5 bases). The germline V and J ends were trimmed by 2 bases and 11 bases, with 10 bases remaining between them. Looked up from germline, CDR1 is ENHRY and CDR2 is SYGVKD. The CDR3 extends over 12 amino acids. The CDR3 DNA reads as TGTGCCATCAGTGAGCGAGGGCCCAAGCAGTTCTTC. This gives the protein CAISERGPKQFF.

V is TRBV6-5 and J is TRBJ1-4; TRBD1 agrees at 9 bases. The germline V gene encodes CDR1 MNHEY and CDR2 SVGAGI. The J segment lost 8 bases and the V segment lost 6 bases, leaving 4 bases of the junction unmatched. This CDR3 is built from 13 residues. CDR3 region: CASRGTGREKLFF. In nucleotides, the CDR3 is TGTGCCAGCAGAGGGACAGGGAGAGAAAAACTGTTTTTT.

The rearrangement joins TRBV21-1 to TRBJ1-1. TRBV21-1 is a pseudogene locus. The CDR3 consists of 15 residues. CDR3 in amino acids: CASSKVLGSNTEAFF. CDR3 DNA: TGTGCCAGCAGTAAGGTTCTAGGGAGCAACACTGAAGCTTTCTTT.

J is TRBJ2-1 and V is TRBV30; TRBD1 matches 8 bases. This CDR3 is 12 amino acids long. After removal of 1 base from V and 10 bases from J, the junction contained 3 bases not matched to a gene. Germline CDR1 reads GTSNPN; CDR2 reads SVGIG (reference sequence). The CDR3 sequence is CAWSDGTGEQFF. As DNA, the CDR3 is TGTGCCTGGAGTGATGGGACAGGCGAGCAGTTCTTC.

The chain combines TRBV11-2 with TRBJ1-1, with TRBD1 identical over 7 bases. V shed 5 bases and J 5 bases; nucleotides not matched to a gene: 5. The CDR3 contains 13 residues. CDR1 is SGHAT and CDR2 is FQNNGV in the germline V gene. CDR3 DNA: TGTGCCAGCAGCCGACAGGGAAGGACTGAAGCTTTCTTT. It is translated as CASSRQGRTEAFF. The whole variable domain, remainder taken from reference TRBV11-2 and TRBJ1-1, is EAGVAQSPRYKIIEKRQSVAFWCNPISGHATLYWYQQILGQGPKLLIQFQNNGVVDDSQLPKDRFSAERLKGVDSTLKIQPAKLEDSAVYLCASSRQGRTEAFFGQGTRLTVV.

V gene TRBV18 combines with J gene TRBJ2-2, with unresolved D. Trimming took 0 bases from V and 5 from J, leaving 7 bases between them. The CDR3 runs to 14 residues. Per the germline V gene, CDR1 is KGHSH and CDR2 is LQKENI. The CDR3 DNA follows: TGTGCCAGCTCACCACCCACCGGGACCGGGGAGCTGTTTTTT. Translating gives CASSPPTGTGELFF.

CDR3 in DNA: TGTGCCATCCGTGGCGTAGGGGGCGGCTGGAAGACCCAGTACTTC. As protein: CAIRGVGGGWKTQYF. This rearrangement joins TRBV28 to TRBJ2-5, with 7 bases aligning to TRBD1. V was clipped by 10 bases and J by 6 bases; unmatched bases: 17. The CDR3 length is 15 residues. The germline gives CDR1 MDHEN, CDR2 SYDVKM.